Listed below are T cell receptor beta chains from one sample, sequenced in a study of blood T cell repertoires in COVID-19. Profiling relied on immunoSEQ multiplex PCR, and the TCRdb table lists in-frame clones only, not all of them. The table records about 63,000 clones, 70% to 90% of them present only once. Sample: PBMCs or T cells enriched from blood (not recorded which). Receptors originate from a middle-aged woman with acute COVID-19. Each CDR3 is given with its conserved first and last residue. The D gene is left open where the match is weak. Size is omitted from some rows. Given values are once, few, many or a class for expanded clones.

clone_size: .; v_call: TRBV20-1; d_call: TRBD2; j_call: TRBJ2-2; cdr3_aa: CSASGWTSATGELFF; cdr3_nt: TGCAGTGCTAGTGGCTGGACTAGCGCCACCGGGGAGCTGTTTTTT
clone_size: .; v_call: TRBV24-1; d_call: .; j_call: TRBJ2-7; cdr3_aa: CATSDSGGGGEQYF; cdr3_nt: TGTGCCACCAGTGATTCAGGCGGGGGCGGCGAGCAGTACTTC
clone_size: .; v_call: TRBV19; d_call: TRBD1; j_call: TRBJ1-6; cdr3_aa: CASIGDRVNSPLHF; cdr3_nt: TGTGCCTCAATTGGGGACAGGGTAAATTCACCCCTCCACTTT
clone_size: .; v_call: TRBV19; d_call: TRBD1; j_call: TRBJ2-5; cdr3_aa: CASSEGQLETQYF; cdr3_nt: TGTGCCAGTAGTGAGGGACAGCTAGAGACCCAGTACTTC
clone_size: .; v_call: TRBV10-3; d_call: .; j_call: TRBJ2-1; cdr3_aa: CAIRPPYSYNEQFF; cdr3_nt: TGTGCCATCAGACCTCCCTACTCCTACAATGAGCAGTTCTTC
clone_size: .; v_call: TRBV11-2; d_call: TRBD1; j_call: TRBJ2-6; cdr3_aa: CASSLERPYRGSGANVLTF; cdr3_nt: TGTGCCAGCAGCTTAGAACGACCATACAGGGGCTCTGGGGCCAACGTCCTGACTTTC
clone_size: .; v_call: TRBV24-1; d_call: TRBD2; j_call: TRBJ2-5; cdr3_aa: CATSDLSPAGGEETQYF; cdr3_nt: TGTGCCACCAGTGACCTTAGCCCCGCGGGGGGGGAAGAGACCCAGTACTTC
clone_size: few; v_call: TRBV6-2/TRBV6-3; d_call: TRBD1; j_call: TRBJ2-7; cdr3_aa: CASSYLGGGYEQYF; cdr3_nt: TGTGCCAGCAGTTACCTAGGGGGCGGGTACGAGCAGTACTTC
clone_size: .; v_call: TRBV4-1; d_call: .; j_call: TRBJ2-7; cdr3_aa: CASSQDWAGLSSYEQYF; cdr3_nt: TGCGCCAGCAGCCAAGATTGGGCGGGGCTAAGCTCCTACGAGCAGTACTTC
clone_size: .; v_call: TRBV9; d_call: .; j_call: TRBJ2-2; cdr3_aa: CASSVRRAANTGELFF; cdr3_nt: TGTGCCAGCAGCGTGCGCCGTGCTGCGAACACCGGGGAGCTGTTTTTT
clone_size: .; v_call: TRBV5-1; d_call: .; j_call: TRBJ2-1; cdr3_aa: CASSLTIADSYNEQFF; cdr3_nt: TGCGCCAGCAGCTTGACCATAGCGGACTCCTACAATGAGCAGTTCTTC
clone_size: .; v_call: TRBV29-1; d_call: .; j_call: TRBJ1-5; cdr3_aa: CSVAMGARNQPQHF; cdr3_nt: TGCAGCGTTGCGATGGGGGCTCGCAATCAGCCCCAGCATTTT
clone_size: few; v_call: TRBV9; d_call: TRBD1; j_call: TRBJ1-6; cdr3_aa: CASSSGDRPNSPLHF; cdr3_nt: TGTGCCAGCAGCTCCGGGGACAGACCAAATTCACCCCTCCACTTT
clone_size: once; v_call: TRBV27; d_call: TRBD1; j_call: TRBJ2-1; cdr3_aa: CANGQGAGEQFF; cdr3_nt: TGTGCCAACGGACAGGGGGCAGGTGAGCAGTTCTTC
clone_size: .; v_call: TRBV27; d_call: TRBD1; j_call: TRBJ1-2; cdr3_aa: CASSPSRQGSGYTF; cdr3_nt: TGTGCCAGCAGTCCGTCCAGACAGGGGAGTGGCTACACCTTC
clone_size: .; v_call: TRBV5-1; d_call: TRBD2; j_call: TRBJ2-7; cdr3_aa: CASSAGLSPYEQYF; cdr3_nt: TGCGCCAGCAGCGCGGGACTAAGCCCTTACGAGCAGTACTTC
clone_size: .; v_call: TRBV19; d_call: .; j_call: TRBJ1-1; cdr3_aa: CASSNRGGVNTEAFF; cdr3_nt: TGTGCCAGTAGTAATCGGGGGGGAGTGAACACTGAAGCTTTCTTT
clone_size: .; v_call: TRBV28; d_call: .; j_call: TRBJ2-3; cdr3_aa: CASSLGFGGSSTDTQYF; cdr3_nt: TGTGCCAGCAGTTTAGGTTTTGGGGGCTCTAGCACAGATACGCAGTATTTT
clone_size: .; v_call: TRBV4-1; d_call: TRBD1; j_call: TRBJ2-7; cdr3_aa: CASSPSGQVSYEQYF; cdr3_nt: TGCGCCAGCAGCCCGTCCGGACAGGTCTCCTACGAGCAGTACTTC
clone_size: .; v_call: TRBV11-2; d_call: TRBD2; j_call: TRBJ2-7; cdr3_aa: CASSSPSGPYEQYF; cdr3_nt: TGTGCCAGCAGCTCGCCTAGCGGACCCTACGAGCAGTACTTC
clone_size: .; v_call: TRBV28; d_call: .; j_call: TRBJ1-1; cdr3_aa: CATDGGVGEAFF; cdr3_nt: TGTGCCACCGACGGAGGGGTCGGGGAAGCTTTCTTT
clone_size: once; v_call: TRBV29-1; d_call: TRBD1; j_call: TRBJ1-3; cdr3_aa: CSVVPGQGEKGIYF; cdr3_nt: TGCAGCGTAGTTCCGGGACAGGGGGAAAAAGGCATATATTTT
clone_size: .; v_call: TRBV5-1; d_call: TRBD2; j_call: TRBJ2-3; cdr3_aa: CASSLGLSSGRAAPDTQYF; cdr3_nt: TGCGCCAGCAGCTTGGGACTATCTAGCGGGAGGGCGGCGCCAGATACGCAGTATTTT
clone_size: few; v_call: TRBV10-2; d_call: .; j_call: TRBJ1-2; cdr3_aa: CASKAGGNYGYTF; cdr3_nt: TGCGCCAGCAAGGCAGGAGGTAACTATGGCTACACCTTC
clone_size: .; v_call: TRBV5-1; d_call: .; j_call: TRBJ1-1; cdr3_aa: CASSSHLPDSEAFF; cdr3_nt: TGCGCCAGCAGCTCCCACCTACCGGACAGTGAAGCTTTCTTT
clone_size: .; v_call: TRBV27; d_call: .; j_call: TRBJ1-1; cdr3_aa: CASSLSWQGYTDDTEAFF; cdr3_nt: TGTGCCAGCAGTTTATCTTGGCAGGGATATACAGACGACACTGAAGCTTTCTTT
clone_size: few; v_call: TRBV28; d_call: .; j_call: TRBJ1-5; cdr3_aa: CASREAGWPQHF; cdr3_nt: TGTGCCAGCAGGGAAGCAGGATGGCCCCAGCATTTT
clone_size: .; v_call: TRBV6-4; d_call: TRBD1; j_call: TRBJ2-1; cdr3_aa: CASSDTGGSYNEQFF; cdr3_nt: TGTGCCAGCAGTGACACAGGGGGCTCCTACAATGAGCAGTTCTTC
clone_size: .; v_call: TRBV7-3; d_call: TRBD2; j_call: TRBJ2-1; cdr3_aa: CASSPSAGGNYNEQFF; cdr3_nt: TGTGCCAGCAGCCCCTCGGCCGGGGGGAACTACAATGAGCAGTTCTTC
clone_size: .; v_call: TRBV3-1/TRBV3-2; d_call: .; j_call: TRBJ2-7; cdr3_aa: CASSLRASSSYEQYF; cdr3_nt: TGTGCCAGCAGCCTTCGAGCGTCGAGCTCCTACGAGCAGTACTTC
clone_size: .; v_call: TRBV7-9; d_call: TRBD2; j_call: TRBJ2-7; cdr3_aa: CASSSRTSGRAGSYEQYF; cdr3_nt: TGTGCCAGCAGCTCGAGGACTAGCGGGAGGGCCGGGTCCTACGAGCAGTACTTC
clone_size: .; v_call: TRBV18; d_call: .; j_call: TRBJ1-2; cdr3_aa: CASSPSSSPGIYGYTF; cdr3_nt: TGTGCCAGCTCACCATCAAGTTCACCAGGGATTTACGGCTACACCTTC
clone_size: .; v_call: TRBV5-6; d_call: TRBD1; j_call: TRBJ1-2; cdr3_aa: CASSLVGQDNYGYTF; cdr3_nt: TGTGCCAGCAGCTTGGTAGGACAGGATAACTATGGCTACACCTTC
clone_size: .; v_call: TRBV5-4; d_call: .; j_call: TRBJ2-1; cdr3_aa: CASSQPTSGRRNEQFF; cdr3_nt: TGTGCCAGCAGCCAACCGACTAGTGGGAGACGGAATGAGCAGTTCTTC
clone_size: .; v_call: TRBV6-2/TRBV6-3; d_call: TRBD2; j_call: TRBJ2-3; cdr3_aa: CASSYGLGGDTQYF; cdr3_nt: TGTGCCAGCAGTTACGGGCTGGGGGGGGATACGCAGTATTTT
clone_size: .; v_call: TRBV7-8; d_call: .; j_call: TRBJ1-6; cdr3_aa: CASSSLGFRGNSPLHF; cdr3_nt: TGTGCCAGCAGCTCTCTGGGGTTTCGGGGTAATTCACCCCTCCACTTT
clone_size: .; v_call: TRBV2; d_call: TRBD1; j_call: TRBJ2-1; cdr3_aa: CASSEQGAALGNEQFF; cdr3_nt: TGTGCCAGCAGTGAACAGGGGGCTGCTTTGGGAAATGAGCAGTTCTTC
clone_size: .; v_call: TRBV6-6; d_call: .; j_call: TRBJ1-1; cdr3_aa: CASSYGNSGTEAFF; cdr3_nt: TGTGCCAGCAGTTACGGGAACAGCGGCACTGAAGCTTTCTTT
clone_size: .; v_call: TRBV9; d_call: .; j_call: TRBJ1-3; cdr3_aa: CASSVNPGGGTNSTIYF; cdr3_nt: TGTGCCAGCAGCGTAAATCCAGGTGGAGGTACAAATAGCACCATATATTTT
clone_size: .; v_call: TRBV10-3; d_call: .; j_call: TRBJ1-3; cdr3_aa: CAITPGLETRNTIYF; cdr3_nt: TGTGCCATCACCCCGGGACTGGAAACGAGAAACACCATATATTTT
clone_size: .; v_call: TRBV27; d_call: .; j_call: TRBJ2-1; cdr3_aa: CASSLYRGNSYNEQFF; cdr3_nt: TGTGCCAGCAGTTTATATCGGGGGAACTCCTACAATGAGCAGTTCTTC
clone_size: .; v_call: TRBV5-6; d_call: TRBD1; j_call: TRBJ1-2; cdr3_aa: CASSFDGQALYGYTF; cdr3_nt: TGTGCCAGCAGTTTCGACGGACAGGCATTATATGGCTACACCTTC
clone_size: few; v_call: TRBV10-2; d_call: .; j_call: TRBJ2-5; cdr3_aa: CASSDSFEAGQYF; cdr3_nt: TGCGCCAGCAGTGACTCGTTTGAGGCCGGCCAGTACTTC
clone_size: .; v_call: TRBV29-1; d_call: .; j_call: TRBJ2-1; cdr3_aa: CSAKPRSNEQFF; cdr3_nt: TGCAGCGCAAAGCCGAGGTCGAATGAGCAGTTCTTC
clone_size: .; v_call: TRBV11-2; d_call: .; j_call: TRBJ1-1; cdr3_aa: CASSFGAGGVTEAFF; cdr3_nt: TGTGCCAGCAGCTTCGGGGCCGGAGGGGTCACTGAAGCTTTCTTT
clone_size: .; v_call: TRBV7-9; d_call: TRBD1; j_call: TRBJ1-1; cdr3_aa: CASSFAGGSPEAFF; cdr3_nt: TGTGCCAGCAGCTTCGCAGGGGGCAGCCCTGAAGCTTTCTTT
clone_size: .; v_call: TRBV7-6; d_call: .; j_call: TRBJ2-3; cdr3_aa: CASSPSPDTQYF; cdr3_nt: TGTGCCAGCAGCCCGAGTCCAGATACGCAGTATTTT
clone_size: .; v_call: TRBV7-2; d_call: TRBD2; j_call: TRBJ2-7; cdr3_aa: CASSLEVASGRDSSYEQYF; cdr3_nt: TGTGCCAGCAGCTTAGAGGTCGCTAGCGGGAGGGATAGCTCCTACGAGCAGTACTTC
clone_size: .; v_call: TRBV19; d_call: .; j_call: TRBJ2-1; cdr3_aa: CASSPGHDNRNEQFF; cdr3_nt: TGTGCCAGTAGTCCGGGACACGATAACCGGAATGAGCAGTTCTTC
clone_size: .; v_call: TRBV2; d_call: .; j_call: TRBJ1-4; cdr3_aa: CASSRGQGEEKLFF; cdr3_nt: TGTGCCAGCAGTCGAGGCCAGGGCGAGGAAAAACTGTTTTTT
clone_size: .; v_call: TRBV9; d_call: .; j_call: TRBJ2-2; cdr3_aa: CASSLSGAGELFF; cdr3_nt: TGTGCCAGCAGCCTTAGCGGTGCCGGGGAGCTGTTTTTT
clone_size: .; v_call: TRBV28; d_call: TRBD1; j_call: TRBJ1-2; cdr3_aa: CASSPSQGDYDYGYTF; cdr3_nt: TGTGCCAGCAGCCCCTCCCAGGGGGATTATGACTATGGCTACACCTTC
clone_size: .; v_call: TRBV10-3; d_call: .; j_call: TRBJ1-2; cdr3_aa: CAISEDRVVRYTF; cdr3_nt: TGTGCCATCAGTGAAGACCGGGTAGTTCGCTACACCTTC
clone_size: few; v_call: TRBV18; d_call: .; j_call: TRBJ1-3; cdr3_aa: CASSPPRDSGNTIYF; cdr3_nt: TGTGCCAGCTCACCACCGAGGGACTCTGGAAACACCATATATTTT
clone_size: .; v_call: TRBV5-6; d_call: .; j_call: TRBJ1-4; cdr3_aa: CASSLEGKRAFNEKLFF; cdr3_nt: TGTGCCAGCAGCTTGGAGGGCAAGCGGGCCTTTAATGAAAAACTGTTTTTT